The 26 T cell receptor beta chains below come from one sample, sequenced in a study of synovial regulatory T cells in juvenile arthritis. TCRdb's copy holds only in-frame clones and misses some; the assay was immunoSEQ multiplex PCR. This repertoire includes 7,500 to 10,000 clones. Specimen: Treg cells from blood. The subset was: remaining (HLA-DR-negative) circulating blood Treg cells. Source of these receptors: a donor aged 2 to 35 with juvenile idiopathic arthritis.

The genes are TRBV5-5 and TRBJ1-4; TCRdb proposes TRBD1, but this gene call is untestable without DNA. This CDR3 is 17 amino acids long. There is no recorded DNA. CDR1 is SGHKS and CDR2 is YYEKEE in the germline V gene (reference sequence). The CDR3 protein is CASSLGDRPNLGEKLFF.

V is TRBV15 and J is TRBJ1-3. Germline CDR1 is LNHNV and CDR2 is YYDKDF (reference sequence). The length of the CDR3 is 17 residues. No DNA sequence is on record. CDR3 region: CATSRGMDFLSGNTIYF.

This clone is deemed medium-sized by its frequency. The V and J genes are TRBV6-6 and TRBJ1-3; TCRdb names TRBD1, which stays unverified in the absence of DNA. This CDR3 contains 15 residues. No nucleotide data were recorded. Per the germline V gene, CDR1 is MNHNY and CDR2 is SVGAGI (reference sequence). The CDR3 spells CASSRTGGTGNTIYF.

The rearrangement uses TRBV5-1 and TRBJ1-4. Per germline, CDR1 SGHRS and CDR2 YFSETQ. The CDR3 is made up of 14 amino acids. Nucleotide data are not available. This chain's CDR3 is CASSFEGGNEKLFF. The full variable domain, rest sourced from reference TRBV5-1 and TRBJ1-4, is KAGVTQTPRYLIKTRGQQVTLSCSPISGHRSVSWYQQTPGQGLQFLFEYFSETQRNKGNFPGRFSGRQFSNSRSEMNVSTLELGDSALYLCASSFEGGNEKLFFGSGTQLSVL.

The rearrangement joins TRBV7-9 to TRBJ2-5. Germline V CDR1 and CDR2: SEHNR, FQNEAQ (reference sequence). CDR3 length: 15 amino acids. The DNA is unrecorded. This CDR3 is CASRPGERERETQYF.

V gene TRBV10-3 combines with J gene TRBJ2-3; TCRdb outputs TRBD2, but without DNA this stays unchecked. The CDR3 consists of 13 residues. The protein alone is recorded here. Germline lookup yields CDR1 ENHRY and CDR2 SYGVKD. The CDR3 loop reads CAISGRGADTQYF.

This sequence joins TRBV21-1 and TRBJ2-7; TCRdb reports TRBD1, a call that lacks DNA to check it against. TRBV21-1 is deemed a pseudogene. This CDR3 contains 16 residues. The record lacks a DNA sequence. The CDR3 reads CASSKDGTGGNYEQYF.

The chain uses TRBV7-9 and TRBJ1-2. Looked up from germline, CDR1 is SEHNR and CDR2 is FQNEAQ (reference sequence). This CDR3 is built from 13 residues. There is no recorded DNA. This chain's CDR3 is CASSLPGTYGYTF.

The chain recombines TRBV2 with TRBJ2-3; TCRdb names TRBD2, which stays unverified in the absence of DNA. Germline V CDR1 and CDR2: SNHLY, FYNNEI. This CDR3 spans 16 amino acids. No DNA appears here. This CDR3 reads CASSPVVAGVPDTQYF. The whole variable domain, filled in from reference TRBV2 and TRBJ2-3, reads EPEVTQTPSHQVTQMGQEVILRCVPISNHLYFYWYRQILGQKVEFLVSFYNNEISEKSEIFDDQFSVERPDGSNFTLKIRSTKLEDSAMYFCASSPVVAGVPDTQYFGPGTRLTVL.

The rearrangement uses TRBV9 and TRBJ2-7; lacking DNA, the TRBD2 call made by TCRdb goes unchecked. This CDR3 has 16 residues. There is no recorded DNA. CDR1 and CDR2 (germline): SGDLS, YYNGEE. CDR3 amino acids: CASSPRLAGGPYEQYF.

The chain employs TRBV5-5 and TRBJ1-4; as DNA is missing, the TRBD1 call by TCRdb cannot be tested. The CDR3 is 15 residues long. No DNA sequence is on record. Per germline, CDR1 SGHKS and CDR2 YYEKEE (reference sequence). The CDR3 region is CASSAQGQGYEKLFF.

This clone is deemed medium-sized (0.01 to 0.1%) by its frequency. V and J are TRBV6-1 and TRBJ2-7; TCRdb picks TRBD2, but there is no DNA to check that call. The CDR3 is 16 residues long. The record lacks a DNA sequence. Germline V lookup: CDR1 MNHNS, CDR2 SASEGT. The CDR3 loop is CASSGPSGRVGYEQYF.

The chain carries TRBV27 and TRBJ1-4; TCRdb proposes TRBD1, but this gene call is untestable without DNA. Germline V gives CDR1 MNHEY, CDR2 SMNVEV (reference sequence). The CDR3 has 15 amino acids. No DNA has been recorded. The CDR3 spells CASRRGGYGTEKLFF.

The V call is TRBV27, the J call TRBJ2-7; TCRdb calls TRBD1, which cannot be checked without DNA. CDR3 length: 11 residues. No nucleotide data were recorded. The V gene's germline CDR1 is MNHEY and CDR2 SMNVEV (reference sequence). CDR3 protein: CASRSGHEQYF.

This chain joins TRBV6-6 and TRBJ1-1; with no DNA, the TCRdb D assignment of TRBD1 cannot be verified. Germline CDR1 is MNHNY and CDR2 is SVGAGI (reference sequence). This CDR3 region has 16 residues. No coding sequence is recorded. The CDR3 here is CASSYSTTGINTEAFF.

The chain couples TRBV10-3 to TRBJ1-2; lacking DNA, the TRBD1 call made by TCRdb goes unchecked. Germline V CDR1 and CDR2: ENHRY, SYGVKD. The CDR3 totals 13 residues. No DNA accompanies this entry. The chain's CDR3 is CAISEAQLYGYTF.

The chain carries TRBV2 and TRBJ2-4; TCRdb outputs TRBD2, but without DNA this stays unchecked. The CDR3 sequence is 14 residues long. The DNA is not on file. CDR1 and CDR2 (germline): SNHLY, FYNNEI. CDR3 protein: CASSPEFRGNIQYF.

This rearrangement joins TRBV7-9 to TRBJ1-2. CDR1 and CDR2 from the germline V gene are SEHNR and FQNEAQ (reference sequence). This CDR3 comprises 12 residues. No DNA is recorded. The CDR3 loop reads CASSLFDYGYTF.

This sequence joins TRBV16 and TRBJ1-2; TCRdb's D call, TRBD1, is unchecked because there is no DNA. This CDR3 spans 13 amino acids. No DNA is listed. The germline gives CDR1 KGHSY, CDR2 FQNENV. The CDR3 region is CASSQARDYGYTF. Looking up the rest from reference TRBV16 and TRBJ1-2 gives the full variable domain: GEEVAQTPKHLVRGEGQKAKLYCAPIKGHSYVFWYQQVLKNEFKFLISFQNENVFDETGMPKERFSAKCLPNSPCSLEIQATKLEDSAVYFCASSQARDYGYTFGSGTRLTVV.

The rearrangement uses TRBV5-6 and TRBJ1-1. This CDR3 spans 13 amino acids. DNA was not recorded. Per germline, CDR1 SGHDT and CDR2 YYEEEE. The CDR3 here is CASSLARTSEAFF.

CDR3 sequence reads: CASTPGGRIQYF. The chain links TRBV28 to TRBJ2-4; lacking DNA, the TRBD2 call made by TCRdb goes unchecked. Germline V gene data show CDR1 as MDHEN and CDR2 as SYDVKM. The CDR3 is made up of 12 amino acids. Only the protein sequence is given.

The rearrangement links TRBV6-1 to TRBJ1-5. CDR1 and CDR2 (germline): MNHNS, SASEGT. The CDR3 has 12 amino acids. This entry has no DNA. CDR3 sequence reads: CASGNSNQPQHF.

The V gene is TRBV5-6, the J gene TRBJ1-2. The CDR3 has 16 residues. No DNA is given. Germline V gene sequence: CDR1 SGHDT, CDR2 YYEEEE. CDR3 amino acids: CASSSTRRGEMDDYTF.

The J gene is TRBJ2-7, the V gene TRBV5-1; without DNA, the TCRdb call of TRBD2 cannot be checked. The CDR3 is 19 residues long. The protein alone is recorded here. Germline V gene data show CDR1 as SGHRS and CDR2 as YFSETQ. The CDR3 loop is CASSSLAGPPPVNSYEQYF.

V usage is TRBV5-1 and J usage is TRBJ2-5; TCRdb returns TRBD2, unconfirmable since there is no DNA. The CDR3 length is 16 residues. No coding sequence is recorded. Germline lookup yields CDR1 SGHRS and CDR2 YFSETQ. Here the CDR3 reads CASRSLGSGSRETQYF.

The chain recombines TRBV27 with TRBJ2-3. Looked up from germline, CDR1 is MNHEY and CDR2 is SMNVEV (reference sequence). This CDR3 has 15 amino acids. No DNA is given. This CDR3 is CASSLSPYGTDTQYF.